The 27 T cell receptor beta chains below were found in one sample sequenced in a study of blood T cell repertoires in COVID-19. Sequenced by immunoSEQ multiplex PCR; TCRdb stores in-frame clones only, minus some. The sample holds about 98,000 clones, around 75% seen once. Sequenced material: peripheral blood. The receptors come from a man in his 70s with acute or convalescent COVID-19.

In nucleotides, the CDR3 is TGTGCCACCAGTGATTTTTCGGGGGTGAGCACAGATACGCAGTATTTT. Its protein is CATSDFSGVSTDTQYF. The chain joins TRBV24-1 to TRBJ2-3, with a possible D match to TRBD2 (6 bases). Germline V gene data show CDR1 as KGHDR and CDR2 as SFDVKD. V dropped 1 base and J dropped 0 bases, with 10 bases sitting between them. The CDR3 length is 16 residues.

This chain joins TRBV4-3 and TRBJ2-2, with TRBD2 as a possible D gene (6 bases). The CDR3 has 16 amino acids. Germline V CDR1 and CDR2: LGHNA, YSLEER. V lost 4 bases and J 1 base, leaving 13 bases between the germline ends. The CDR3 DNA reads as TGCGCCAGCAGCCGTAGCGGTAACCTGAACACCGGGGAGCTGTTTTTT. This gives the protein CASSRSGNLNTGELFF.

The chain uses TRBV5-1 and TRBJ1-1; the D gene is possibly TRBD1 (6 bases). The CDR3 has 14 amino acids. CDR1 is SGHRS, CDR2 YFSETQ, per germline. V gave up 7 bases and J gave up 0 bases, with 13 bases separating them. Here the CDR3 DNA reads TGCGCCAGCGGAGCCGGGACACTGAACACTGAAGCTTTCTTT. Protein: CASGAGTLNTEAFF.

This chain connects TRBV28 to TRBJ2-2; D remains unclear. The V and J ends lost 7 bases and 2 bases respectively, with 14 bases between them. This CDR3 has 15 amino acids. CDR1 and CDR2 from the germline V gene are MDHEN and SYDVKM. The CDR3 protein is CASIPLGRNTGELFF. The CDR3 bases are TGTGCCAGCATCCCCCTGGGCAGAAACACCGGGGAGCTGTTTTTT. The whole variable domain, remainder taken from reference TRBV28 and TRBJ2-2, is DVKVTQSSRYLVKRTGEKVFLECVQDMDHENMFWYRQDPGLGLRLIYFSYDVKMKEKGDIPEGYSVSREKKERFSLILESASTNQTSMYLCASIPLGRNTGELFFGEGSRLTVL.

For the CDR3, the DNA is TGCGCCAGCAGTCCCCGTCCCCGCGGTGAGCAGTTCTTC. This translates into CASSPRPRGEQFF. V and J are TRBV4-1 and TRBJ2-1, with unresolved D. Germline-derived CDR1 and CDR2 are MGHRA and YSYEKL. There are 13 residues in the CDR3. With 6 bases removed from V and 9 bases from J, the gap between germline ends came to 15 bases.

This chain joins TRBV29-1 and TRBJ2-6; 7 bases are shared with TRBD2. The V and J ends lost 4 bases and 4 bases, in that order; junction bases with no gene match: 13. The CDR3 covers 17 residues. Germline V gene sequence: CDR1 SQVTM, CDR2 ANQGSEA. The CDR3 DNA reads TGCAGCGTTGTTCCTCGGGGAGGGGCTCTGGGGGCCAACGTCCTGACTTTC. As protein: CSVVPRGGALGANVLTF.

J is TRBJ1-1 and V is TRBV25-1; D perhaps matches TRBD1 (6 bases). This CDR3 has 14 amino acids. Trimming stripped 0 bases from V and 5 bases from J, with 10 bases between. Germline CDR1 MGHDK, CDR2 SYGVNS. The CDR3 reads CASSEYSGATEAFF. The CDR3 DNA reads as TGTGCCAGCAGTGAATATTCAGGGGCTACTGAAGCTTTCTTT.

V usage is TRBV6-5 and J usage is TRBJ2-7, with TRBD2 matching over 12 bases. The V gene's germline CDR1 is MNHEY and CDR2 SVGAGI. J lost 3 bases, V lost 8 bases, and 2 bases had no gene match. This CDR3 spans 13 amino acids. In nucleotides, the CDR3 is TGTGCCAGCCGACTAGCGGGAGACTACGAGCAGTACTTC. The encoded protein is CASRLAGDYEQYF.

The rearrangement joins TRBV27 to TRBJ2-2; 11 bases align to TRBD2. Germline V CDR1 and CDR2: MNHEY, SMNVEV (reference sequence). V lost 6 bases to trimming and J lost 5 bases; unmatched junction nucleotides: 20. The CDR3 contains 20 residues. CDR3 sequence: CASSRKLTSGNSRGTGELFF. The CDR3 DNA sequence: TGTGCCAGCAGCCGGAAATTGACTAGCGGGAACTCCCGAGGTACCGGGGAGCTGTTTTTT.

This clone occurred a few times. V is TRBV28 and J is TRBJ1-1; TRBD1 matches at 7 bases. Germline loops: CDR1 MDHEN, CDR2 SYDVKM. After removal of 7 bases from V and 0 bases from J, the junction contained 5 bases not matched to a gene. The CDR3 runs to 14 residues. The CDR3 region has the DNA TGTGCCAGCATTGACAGGGCCTTGAACACTGAAGCTTTCTTT. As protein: CASIDRALNTEAFF.

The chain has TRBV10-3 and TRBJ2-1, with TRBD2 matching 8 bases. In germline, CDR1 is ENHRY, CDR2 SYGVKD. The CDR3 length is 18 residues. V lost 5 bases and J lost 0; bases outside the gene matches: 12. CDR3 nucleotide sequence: TGTGCCATCAGTCCCGGAAGTAGCGGGATTCCCTCCTACAATGAGCAGTTCTTC. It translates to CAISPGSSGIPSYNEQFF.

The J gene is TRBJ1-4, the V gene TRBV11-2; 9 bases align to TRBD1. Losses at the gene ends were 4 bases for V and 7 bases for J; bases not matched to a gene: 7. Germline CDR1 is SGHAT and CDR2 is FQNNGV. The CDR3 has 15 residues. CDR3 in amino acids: CASSSRQGGIEKLFF. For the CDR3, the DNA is TGTGCCAGCAGCTCTCGACAGGGGGGAATTGAAAAACTGTTTTTT.

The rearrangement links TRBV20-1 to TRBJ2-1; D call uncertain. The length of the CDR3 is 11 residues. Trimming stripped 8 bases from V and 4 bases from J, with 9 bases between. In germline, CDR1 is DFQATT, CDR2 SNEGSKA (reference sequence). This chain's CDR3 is CSHQVYNEQFF. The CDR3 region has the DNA TGCAGTCATCAGGTTTACAATGAGCAGTTCTTC.

This chain's CDR3 is CASSLGQALNTGELFF. The DNA of the CDR3 is TGTGCCAGCAGTTTAGGGCAGGCATTAAACACCGGGGAGCTGTTTTTT. J is TRBJ2-2 and V is TRBV28, with no clear D. V gave up 2 bases and J gave up 2 bases, with 12 bases separating them. CDR1 is MDHEN and CDR2 is SYDVKM in the germline V gene. The CDR3 is 16 residues long.

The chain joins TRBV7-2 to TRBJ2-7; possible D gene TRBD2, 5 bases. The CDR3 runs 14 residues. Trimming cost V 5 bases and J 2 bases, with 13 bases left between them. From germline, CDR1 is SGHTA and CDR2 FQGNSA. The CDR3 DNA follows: TGTGCCAGCAGCCCGTTTGGGAGAACCTACGAGCAGTACTTC. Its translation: CASSPFGRTYEQYF.

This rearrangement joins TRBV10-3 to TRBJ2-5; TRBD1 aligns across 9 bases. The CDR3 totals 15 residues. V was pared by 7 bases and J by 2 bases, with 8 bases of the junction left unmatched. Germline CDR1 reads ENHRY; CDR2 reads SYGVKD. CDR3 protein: CAITATGGGQETQYF. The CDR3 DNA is TGTGCCATCACGGCTACAGGGGGCGGGCAAGAGACCCAGTACTTC.

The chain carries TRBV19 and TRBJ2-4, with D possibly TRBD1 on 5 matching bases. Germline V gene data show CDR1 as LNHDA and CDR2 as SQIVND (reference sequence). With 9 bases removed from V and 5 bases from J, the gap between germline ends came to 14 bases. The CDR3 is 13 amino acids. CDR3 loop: CASSRGSENIQYF. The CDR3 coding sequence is TGTGCCAGCTCTAGGGGTTCCGAAAACATTCAGTACTTC.

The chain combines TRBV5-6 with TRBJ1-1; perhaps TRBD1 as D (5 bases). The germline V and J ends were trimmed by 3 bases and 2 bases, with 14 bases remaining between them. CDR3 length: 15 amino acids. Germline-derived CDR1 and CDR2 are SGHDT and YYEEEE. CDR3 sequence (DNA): TGTGCCAGCAGCTCCCTCAGGGTTGGAAACACTGAAGCTTTCTTT. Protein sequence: CASSSLRVGNTEAFF.

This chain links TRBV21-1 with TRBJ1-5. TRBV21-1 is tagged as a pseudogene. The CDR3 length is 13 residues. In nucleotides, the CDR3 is TGTGCCAGCAGCAAGCAGCGGCCTCAGCCCCAGCATTTT. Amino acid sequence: CASSKQRPQPQHF.

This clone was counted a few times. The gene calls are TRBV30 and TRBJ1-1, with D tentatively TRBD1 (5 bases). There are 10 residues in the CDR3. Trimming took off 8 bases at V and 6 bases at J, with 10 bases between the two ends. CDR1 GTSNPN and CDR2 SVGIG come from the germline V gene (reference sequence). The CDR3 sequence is CAGGRAEAFF. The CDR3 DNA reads TGTGCCGGGGGACGGGCTGAAGCTTTCTTT.

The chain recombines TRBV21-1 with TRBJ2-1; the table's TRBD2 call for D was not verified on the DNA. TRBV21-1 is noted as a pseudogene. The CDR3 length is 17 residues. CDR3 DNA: TGTGCCAGCAGCAAGTGGTTGGGAGGCACCTCCTACAATGAGCAGTTCTTC. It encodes CASSKWLGGTSYNEQFF.

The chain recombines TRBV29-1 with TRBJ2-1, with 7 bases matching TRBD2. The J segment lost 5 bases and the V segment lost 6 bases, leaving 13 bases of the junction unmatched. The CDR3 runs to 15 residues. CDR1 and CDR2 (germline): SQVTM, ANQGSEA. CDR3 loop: CSVDPVAGADNEQFF. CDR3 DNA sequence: TGCAGCGTCGATCCTGTGGCGGGAGCGGACAATGAGCAGTTCTTC.

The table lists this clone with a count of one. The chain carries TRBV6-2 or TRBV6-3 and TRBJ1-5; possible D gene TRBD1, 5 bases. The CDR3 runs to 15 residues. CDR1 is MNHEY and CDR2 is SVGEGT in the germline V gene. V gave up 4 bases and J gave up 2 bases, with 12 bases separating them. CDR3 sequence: CASSWNQGGNQPQHF. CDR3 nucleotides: TGTGCCAGCAGTTGGAATCAGGGCGGCAATCAGCCCCAGCATTTT.

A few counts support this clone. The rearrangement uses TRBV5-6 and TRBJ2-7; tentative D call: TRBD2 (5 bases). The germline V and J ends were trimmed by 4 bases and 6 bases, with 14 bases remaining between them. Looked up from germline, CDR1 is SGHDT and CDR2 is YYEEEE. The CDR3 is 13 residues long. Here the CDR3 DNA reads TGTGCCAGCAGCCGCGGTGTAGGAGGCGAGCAGTACTTC. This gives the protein CASSRGVGGEQYF.

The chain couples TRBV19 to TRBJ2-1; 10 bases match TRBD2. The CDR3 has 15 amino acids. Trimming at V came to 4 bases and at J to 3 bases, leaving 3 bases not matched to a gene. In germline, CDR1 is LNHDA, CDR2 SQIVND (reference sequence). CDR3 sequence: CASSRLAGFYNEQFF. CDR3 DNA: TGTGCCAGTAGTAGACTAGCGGGCTTCTACAATGAGCAGTTCTTC.

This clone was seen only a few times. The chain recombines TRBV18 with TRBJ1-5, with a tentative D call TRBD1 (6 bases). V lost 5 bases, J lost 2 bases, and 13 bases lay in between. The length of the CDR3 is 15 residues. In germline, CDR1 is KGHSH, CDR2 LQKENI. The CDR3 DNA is TGTGCCAGCTCAAACCAACAGGGCGGCAATCAGCCCCAGCATTTT. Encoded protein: CASSNQQGGNQPQHF.

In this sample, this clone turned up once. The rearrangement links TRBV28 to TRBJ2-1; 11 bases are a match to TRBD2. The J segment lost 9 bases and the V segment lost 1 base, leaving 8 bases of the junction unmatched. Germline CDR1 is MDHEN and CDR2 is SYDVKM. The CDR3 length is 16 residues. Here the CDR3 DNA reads TGTGCCAGCAGTTTATATCTAGCGGGAGGATTGGTTGAGCAGTTCTTC. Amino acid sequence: CASSLYLAGGLVEQFF.